One and the same sample provided the 11 T cell receptor beta chains below, sequenced in a study of cytomegalovirus exposure and HLA in healthy donors. The primer mix had 60 Vbeta and 13 Jbeta primers. The data were produced by immunoSEQ multiplex PCR, yet TCRdb's version contains in-frame clones alone and is incomplete. The sample holds about 140,000 clones; 76% are singletons and the top ten take over 3%. Sequencing used PBMCs. The receptors were sampled from a male donor in good health and CMV-seronegative.

The genes are TRBV15 and TRBJ2-2; D uncertain. With 1 base removed from V and 9 bases from J, the gap between germline ends came to 15 bases. Germline CDR1 LNHNV, CDR2 YYDKDF (reference sequence). CDR3 length: 15 amino acids. As DNA, the CDR3 is TGTGCCACCAGCAGAGTACAGACCCCAGGCCGGGAGCTGTTTTTT. It codes for CATSRVQTPGRELFF.

The chain recombines TRBV2 with TRBJ1-5, with unresolved D. CDR3 size: 14 residues. From germline, CDR1 is SNHLY and CDR2 FYNNEI. The V gene lost 4 bases and the J gene lost 9 bases, with 16 bases spanning the gap. CDR3 DNA: TGTGCCAGCAGTGCTCTTAGCCTCGAGGGGCCCCAGCATTTT. It specifies CASSALSLEGPQHF.

V is TRBV10-2 and J is TRBJ2-2; possibly TRBD2 for D (6 bases). Germline V gives CDR1 WSHSY, CDR2 SAAADI. V was clipped by 3 bases and J by 6 bases, with 14 bases between them. The CDR3 sequence is 15 residues long. In DNA, the CDR3 is TGCGCCAGCAGTGACGGAGGGGCGCATCCCGGGGAGCTGTTTTTT. Encoded protein: CASSDGGAHPGELFF.

The chain employs TRBV4-1 and TRBJ2-3; 8 bases agree with TRBD1. The CDR3 runs 15 residues. The ends lost 0 bases at V and 3 bases at J; junction bases unmatched: 2. The V gene's germline CDR1 is MGHRA and CDR2 YSYEKL. CDR3 protein: CASSQEDRETDTQYF. The CDR3 nucleotides are TGCGCCAGCAGCCAAGAGGACAGGGAGACAGATACGCAGTATTTT.

This clone was recorded a few times. The chain joins TRBV28 to TRBJ2-4, with a weak D call TRBD2 (6 bases). This CDR3 spans 15 amino acids. Germline V gives CDR1 MDHEN, CDR2 SYDVKM. V lost 4 bases and J lost 6, with 16 bases in between. The CDR3 reads CASSSSSLGGNIQYF. The CDR3 bases are TGTGCCAGCAGTTCCTCCTCCCTGGGGGGAAACATTCAGTACTTC.

Points on this clone: At one end the junction does not follow the germline gene, possibly because of a read error. V usage is TRBV7-9 and J usage is TRBJ1-4; D is uncertain. The germline CDR1 and CDR2 sequences are SEHNR and FQNEAQ (reference sequence). The CDR3 loop spans 18 amino acids. The CDR3: CSSSLRAANVGGREKLFF. In nucleotides, the CDR3 is TGTTCCAGCAGCTTGAGGGCCGCTAATGTGGGAGGAAGAGAAAAACTGTTTTTT.

The chain combines TRBV27 with TRBJ2-7; 15 bases match TRBD2. V gave up 8 bases and J gave up 0 bases; unmatched junction bases: 8. The germline V gene has CDR1 MNHEY and CDR2 SMNVEV (reference sequence). The CDR3 loop spans 17 amino acids. The CDR3 DNA follows: TGTGCCAGCCTCGGGACTAGCGGGAGGTCGGGCTCCTACGAGCAGTACTTC. Its protein product is CASLGTSGRSGSYEQYF.

This clone was observed once. The chain combines TRBV5-5 with TRBJ2-7; D is perhaps TRBD1 (5 bases). CDR3 length: 13 amino acids. V lost 3 bases and J lost 2, with 9 bases in between. Germline CDR1 reads SGHKS; CDR2 reads YYEKEE (reference sequence). Here the CDR3 reads CASSSDRAYEQYF. The CDR3 DNA is TGTGCCAGCAGCTCCGACAGAGCCTACGAGCAGTACTTC. Drawing the rest from reference TRBV5-5 and TRBJ2-7, the complete variable domain is DAGVTQSPTHLIKTRGQQVTLRCSPISGHKSVSWYQQVLGQGPQFIFQYYEKEERGRGNFPDRFSARQFPNYSSELNVNALLLGDSALYLCASSSDRAYEQYFGPGTRLTVT.

The chain recombines TRBV7-9 with TRBJ2-1, with TRBD2 matching 9 bases. After removal of 1 base from V and 4 bases from J, the junction contained 5 bases not matched to a gene. CDR1 is SEHNR, CDR2 FQNEAQ, per germline (reference sequence). The CDR3 is 16 residues long. CDR3 amino acids: CASSLGAGLAYNEQFF. Here the CDR3 DNA reads TGTGCCAGCAGCTTAGGGGCGGGACTAGCTTACAATGAGCAGTTCTTC. Full variable domain (missing parts from reference TRBV7-9 and TRBJ2-1): DTGVSQNPRHKITKRGQNVTFRCDPISEHNRLYWYRQTLGQGPEFLTYFQNEAQLEKSRLLSDRFSAERPKGSFSTLEIQRTEQGDSAMYLCASSLGAGLAYNEQFFGPGTRLTVL.

The chain recombines TRBV19 with TRBJ2-1; 9 bases are shared with TRBD2. Trimming took 7 bases from V and 8 from J; bases not matched to a gene: 12. The CDR3 has 15 residues. CDR1 is LNHDA and CDR2 is SQIVND in the germline V gene (reference sequence). CDR3 amino acids: CASTPVGGGAYEQFF. The CDR3, as DNA: TGTGCCAGTACCCCGGTCGGCGGGGGGGCATATGAGCAGTTCTTC.

The J gene is TRBJ2-7, the V gene TRBV30, with 8 bases lining up with TRBD1. The J segment lost 2 bases and the V segment lost 3 bases, leaving 6 bases of the junction unmatched. From germline, CDR1 is GTSNPN and CDR2 SVGIG (reference sequence). This CDR3 has 14 residues. The DNA of the CDR3 is TGTGCCTGGAGCATCGGACAGGGAGCCTACGAGCAGTACTTC. As protein: CAWSIGQGAYEQYF.